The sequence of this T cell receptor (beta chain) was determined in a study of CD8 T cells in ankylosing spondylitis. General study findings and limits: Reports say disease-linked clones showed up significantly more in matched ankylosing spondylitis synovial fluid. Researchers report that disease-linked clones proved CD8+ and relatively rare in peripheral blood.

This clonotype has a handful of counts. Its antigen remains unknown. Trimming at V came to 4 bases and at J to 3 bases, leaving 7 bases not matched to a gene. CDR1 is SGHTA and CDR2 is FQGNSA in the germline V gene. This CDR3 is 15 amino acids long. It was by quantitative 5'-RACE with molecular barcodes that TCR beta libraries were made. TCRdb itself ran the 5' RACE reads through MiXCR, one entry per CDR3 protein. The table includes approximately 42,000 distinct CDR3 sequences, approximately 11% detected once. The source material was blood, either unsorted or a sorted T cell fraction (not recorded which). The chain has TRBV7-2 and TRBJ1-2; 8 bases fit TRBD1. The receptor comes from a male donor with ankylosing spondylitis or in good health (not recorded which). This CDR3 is CASSSRTGYDYGYTF. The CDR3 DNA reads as TGTGCCAGCAGCTCCCGGACAGGGTACGACTATGGCTACACCTTC.